This T cell receptor beta chain emerged from a study of blood T cell repertoires in COVID-19 (TCRdb year 2020). Background on the whole study: Samples covering the acute and convalescent phases of COVID-19 were provided by collaborators in the United States, Italy and Spain. The material from the prospective study consisted of cDNA or gDNA derived from T cells, B-cell-depleted T cells, or PBMCs. Deeply sampled blood TCRbeta repertoires from subjects exposed to, actively infected with, or recovered from COVID-19 were included in the dataset. The repertoires were released in a freely available public database meant as a resource for research on the immune response to SARS-CoV-2. Samples were obtained from the ongoing ImmuneRACE study (first 160 participants) and from about 1,300 subjects provided by 6 global collaborators. Nearly every sample came with metadata listing a de-identified subject ID, COVID-19 status, age in years and sex. Where available, HLA class I and class II types were taken from metadata supplied by the sample provider and were not determined by assay-based typing.

Concerning this clone: Its antigen target is currently unknown. Base qualities are missing; no much larger clone stands one base away.

The immunoSEQ Assay, a bias-controlled multiplex PCR, was used to amplify TCRbeta CDR3 regions from genomic DNA. In the paper's pipeline: Within the assay, amplification of reference gene primers was used to estimate how many nucleated cells each sample contained. To quantify the absolute abundance of each unique TCRbeta CDR3 rearrangement, sequence reads were collapsed and filtered. For each sample, productive Simpson clonality was calculated as the square root of Simpson's diversity index over productive rearrangements. Here the immuneACCESS table is served through TCRdb, limited to in-frame sequences with V and J called. Missing clones are a known gap in these copies; in checked studies unresolved V genes cover under half, and the rest lacks a known reason. D and trimming were read from the DNA, whereas the V and J calls and clone size are those reported in that table. The sample table shows about 42,000 clones, and roughly 89% are seen once. In total, the top ten clones hold around 3% of the sample.

From the cysteine through the phenylalanine, the CDR3 covers 15 amino acids. Of the read, only the CDR3 DNA is kept; its 45 bases are in frame from base 1. The V end gives up 6 bases and the J end 9 bases, leaving 8 bases in the junction not matched to a gene. The germline V gene yields SGHTA for CDR1 and FQGTGA for CDR2. What the study reported, not specific to this receptor: The quantity of clinical and demographic metadata differed by source and by participant and was supplied without curation.

The collaborating institutions used their own protocols to collect whole blood in K2EDTA tubes. Collaborator samples were shipped for TCRbeta analysis as frozen whole blood, isolated PBMCs, or DNA extracted from either sample type. The clonotype originates from a man between 50 and 59 years old with active COVID-19. The rearranged segments are TRBV7-3 and TRBJ2-1; 13 middle bases align to TRBD2. Source material: peripheral blood. The sequence in DNA is TGTGCCAGCAGTCCGACTAGCGGGGGGATTTTTGAGCAGTTCTTC. This gives the protein CASSPTSGGIFEQFF.